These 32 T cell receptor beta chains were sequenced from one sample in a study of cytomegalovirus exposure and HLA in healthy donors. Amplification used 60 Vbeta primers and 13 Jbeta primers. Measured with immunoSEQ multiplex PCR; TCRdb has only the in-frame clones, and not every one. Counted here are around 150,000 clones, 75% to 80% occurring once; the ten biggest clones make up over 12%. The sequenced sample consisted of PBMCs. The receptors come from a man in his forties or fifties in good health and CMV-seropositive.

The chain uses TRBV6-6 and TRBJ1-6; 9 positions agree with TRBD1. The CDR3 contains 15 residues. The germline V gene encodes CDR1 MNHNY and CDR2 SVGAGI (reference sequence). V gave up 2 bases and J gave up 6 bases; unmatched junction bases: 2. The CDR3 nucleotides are TGTGCCAGCAGTTACCGGGACAGGGTTAATTCACCCCTCCACTTT. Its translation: CASSYRDRVNSPLHF.

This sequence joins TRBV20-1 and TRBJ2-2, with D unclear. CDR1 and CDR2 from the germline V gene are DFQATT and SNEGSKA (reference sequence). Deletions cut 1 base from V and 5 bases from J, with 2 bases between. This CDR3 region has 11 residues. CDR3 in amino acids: CSARVTGELFF. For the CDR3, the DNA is TGCAGTGCTAGAGTAACCGGGGAGCTGTTTTTT.

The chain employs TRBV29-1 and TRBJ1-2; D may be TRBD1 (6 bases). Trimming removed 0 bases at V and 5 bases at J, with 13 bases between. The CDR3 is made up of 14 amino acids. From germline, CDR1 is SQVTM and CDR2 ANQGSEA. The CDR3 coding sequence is TGCAGCGTTGAAGATGGGGCGGGGGCTTATGGCTACACCTTC. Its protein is CSVEDGAGAYGYTF.

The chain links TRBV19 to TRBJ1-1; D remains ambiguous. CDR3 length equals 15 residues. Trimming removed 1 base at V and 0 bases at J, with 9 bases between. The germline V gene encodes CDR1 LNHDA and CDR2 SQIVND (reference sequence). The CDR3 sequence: CASSIAYLLNTEAFF. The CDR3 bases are TGTGCCAGTAGTATAGCATACCTACTGAACACTGAAGCTTTCTTT.

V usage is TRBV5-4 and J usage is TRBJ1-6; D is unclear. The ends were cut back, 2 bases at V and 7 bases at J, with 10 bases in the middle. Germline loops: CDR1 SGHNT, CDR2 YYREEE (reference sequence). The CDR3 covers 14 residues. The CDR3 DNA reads TGTGCCAGCAGCTTAGGAGGTCCCAATTCACCCCTCCACTTT. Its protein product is CASSLGGPNSPLHF.

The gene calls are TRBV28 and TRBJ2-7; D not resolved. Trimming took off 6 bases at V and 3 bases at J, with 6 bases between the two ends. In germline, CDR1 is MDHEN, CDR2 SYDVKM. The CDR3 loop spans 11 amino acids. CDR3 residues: CASSSLYEQYF. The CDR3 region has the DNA TGTGCCAGCAGCTCACTCTACGAGCAGTACTTC.

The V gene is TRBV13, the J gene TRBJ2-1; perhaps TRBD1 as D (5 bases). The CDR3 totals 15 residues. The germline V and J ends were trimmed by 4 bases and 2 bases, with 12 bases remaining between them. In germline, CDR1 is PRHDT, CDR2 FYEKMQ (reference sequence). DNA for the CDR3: TGTGCCAGCAGCTCCCGAAGGGGTCCCTACAATGAGCAGTTCTTC. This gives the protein CASSSRRGPYNEQFF.

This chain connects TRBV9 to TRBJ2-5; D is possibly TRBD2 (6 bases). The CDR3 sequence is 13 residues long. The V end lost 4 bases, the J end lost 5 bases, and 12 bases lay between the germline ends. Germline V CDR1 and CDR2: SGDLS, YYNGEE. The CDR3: CASSSGTEETQYF. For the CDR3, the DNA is TGTGCCAGCAGCTCGGGGACTGAGGAGACCCAGTACTTC. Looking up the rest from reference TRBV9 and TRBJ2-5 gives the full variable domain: DSGVTQTPKHLITATGQRVTLRCSPRSGDLSVYWYQQSLDQGLQFLIQYYNGEERAKGNILERFSAQQFPDLHSELNLSSLELGDSALYFCASSSGTEETQYFGPGTRLLVL.

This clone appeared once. CDR3 residues: CASSSGLGYNEQFF. The DNA for the CDR3 is TGTGCCAGCAGTTCGGGGTTAGGGTACAATGAGCAGTTCTTC. The chain combines TRBV6-5 with TRBJ2-1; D is possibly TRBD2 (5 bases). The CDR3 is 14 amino acids. Germline V gene sequence: CDR1 MNHEY, CDR2 SVGAGI. Trimming left V 4 bases short and J 4 bases short, with 11 bases between.

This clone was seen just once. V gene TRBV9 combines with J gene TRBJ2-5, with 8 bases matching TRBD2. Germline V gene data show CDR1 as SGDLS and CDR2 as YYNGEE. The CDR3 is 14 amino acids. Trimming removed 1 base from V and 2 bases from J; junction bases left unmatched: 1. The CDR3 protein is CASSVSGGQETQYF. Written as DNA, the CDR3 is TGTGCCAGCAGCGTATCGGGGGGGCAAGAGACCCAGTACTTC.

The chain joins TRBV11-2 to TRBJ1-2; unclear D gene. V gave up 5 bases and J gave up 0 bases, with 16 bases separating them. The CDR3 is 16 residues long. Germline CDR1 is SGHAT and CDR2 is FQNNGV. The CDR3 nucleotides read TGTGCCAGCAGCCGCGGGAGTGGTTTCTCTAACTATGGCTACACCTTC. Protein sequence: CASSRGSGFSNYGYTF.

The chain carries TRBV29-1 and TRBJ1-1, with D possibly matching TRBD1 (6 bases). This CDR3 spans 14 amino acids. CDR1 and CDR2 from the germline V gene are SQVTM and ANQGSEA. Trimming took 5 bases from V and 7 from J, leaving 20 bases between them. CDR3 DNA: TGCAGCGTTTTTGAGGGACACGGCCTAGATGAAGCTTTCTTT. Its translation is CSVFEGHGLDEAFF.

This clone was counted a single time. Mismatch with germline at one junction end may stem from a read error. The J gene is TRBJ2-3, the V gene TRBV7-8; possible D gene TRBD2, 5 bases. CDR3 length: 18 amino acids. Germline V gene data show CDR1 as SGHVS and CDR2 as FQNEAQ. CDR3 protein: CASSFARRGRREPDTQYF. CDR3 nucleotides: TGTGCCAGTAGCTTTGCCAGGAGAGGGCGGCGCGAGCCAGATACGCAGTATTTT. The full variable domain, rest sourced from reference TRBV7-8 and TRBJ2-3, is GAGVSQSPRYKVAKRGQDVALRCDPISGHVSLFWYQQALGQGPEFLTYFQNEAQLDKSGLPSDRFFAERPEGSVSTLKIQRTQQEDSAVYLCASSFARRGRREPDTQYFGPGTRLTVL.

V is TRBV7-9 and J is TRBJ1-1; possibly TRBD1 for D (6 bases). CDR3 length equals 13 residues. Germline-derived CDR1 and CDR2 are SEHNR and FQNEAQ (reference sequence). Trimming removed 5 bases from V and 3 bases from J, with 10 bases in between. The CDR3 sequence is CASSQQGYTEAFF. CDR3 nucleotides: TGTGCCAGCAGCCAACAGGGCTACACTGAAGCTTTCTTT. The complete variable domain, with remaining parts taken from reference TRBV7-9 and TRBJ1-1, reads DTGVSQNPRHKITKRGQNVTFRCDPISEHNRLYWYRQTLGQGPEFLTYFQNEAQLEKSRLLSDRFSAERPKGSFSTLEIQRTEQGDSAMYLCASSQQGYTEAFFGQGTRLTVV.

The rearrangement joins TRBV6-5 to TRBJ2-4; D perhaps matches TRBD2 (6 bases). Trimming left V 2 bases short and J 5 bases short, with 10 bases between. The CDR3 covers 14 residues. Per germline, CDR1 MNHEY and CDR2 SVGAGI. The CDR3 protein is CASSYRGEQNIQYF. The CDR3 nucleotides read TGTGCCAGCAGTTACCGCGGGGAACAAAACATTCAGTACTTC.

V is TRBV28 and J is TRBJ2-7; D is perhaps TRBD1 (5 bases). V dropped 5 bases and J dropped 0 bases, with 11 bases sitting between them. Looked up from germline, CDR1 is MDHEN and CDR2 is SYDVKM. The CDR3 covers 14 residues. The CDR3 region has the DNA TGTGCCAGCAGTCTAAAACAGGCCTCCTACGAGCAGTACGTC. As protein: CASSLKQASYEQYV.

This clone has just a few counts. CDR3 bases: TGTGCCAGCAGCGTGGGCGGGGCGAGTGAAGCTTTCTTT. It codes for CASSVGGASEAFF. This chain links TRBV9 with TRBJ1-1, with a possible D match to TRBD1 (5 bases). V was shortened by 2 bases and J by 7 bases, with 12 bases between the two germline ends. CDR3 size: 13 residues. The germline CDR1 and CDR2 sequences are SGDLS and YYNGEE.

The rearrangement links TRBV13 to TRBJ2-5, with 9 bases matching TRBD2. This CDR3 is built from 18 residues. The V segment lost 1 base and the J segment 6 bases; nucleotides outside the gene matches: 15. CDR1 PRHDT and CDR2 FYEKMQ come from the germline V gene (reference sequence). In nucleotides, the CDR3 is TGTGCCAGCAGCTTAGAAGGAAGCGGGGGGTCCTTCGAAAAGACCCAGTACTTC. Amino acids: CASSLEGSGGSFEKTQYF.

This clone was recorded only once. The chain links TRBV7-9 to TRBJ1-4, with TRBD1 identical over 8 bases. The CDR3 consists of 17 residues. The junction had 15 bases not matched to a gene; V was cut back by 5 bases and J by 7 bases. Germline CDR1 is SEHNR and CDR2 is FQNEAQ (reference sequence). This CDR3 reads CASSQEGGGRGREKLFF. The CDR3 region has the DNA TGTGCCAGCAGCCAGGAGGGCGGGGGCAGGGGGCGTGAAAAACTGTTTTTT. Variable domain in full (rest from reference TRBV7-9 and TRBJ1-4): DTGVSQNPRHKITKRGQNVTFRCDPISEHNRLYWYRQTLGQGPEFLTYFQNEAQLEKSRLLSDRFSAERPKGSFSTLEIQRTEQGDSAMYLCASSQEGGGRGREKLFFGSGTQLSVL.

CDR3 residues: CASSLSSGNEQFF. The CDR3 DNA sequence: TGTGCCAGCAGTTTGTCTTCGGGCAATGAGCAGTTCTTC. The chain carries TRBV27 and TRBJ2-1; D not certain. Germline assignment: CDR1 MNHEY and CDR2 SMNVEV (reference sequence). V shed 3 bases and J shed 6 bases, with 9 bases lying between them. CDR3 size: 13 residues.

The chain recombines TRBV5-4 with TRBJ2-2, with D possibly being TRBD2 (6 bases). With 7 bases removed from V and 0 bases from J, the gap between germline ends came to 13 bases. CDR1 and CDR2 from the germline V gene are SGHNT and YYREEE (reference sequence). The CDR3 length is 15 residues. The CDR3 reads CASFGGSTNTGELFF. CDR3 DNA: TGTGCCAGCTTCGGGGGAAGTACGAACACCGGGGAGCTGTTTTTT. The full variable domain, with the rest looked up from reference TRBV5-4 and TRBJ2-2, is ETGVTQSPTHLIKTRGQQVTLRCSSQSGHNTVSWYQQALGQGPQFIFQYYREEENGRGNFPPRFSGLQFPNYSSELNVNALELDDSALYLCASFGGSTNTGELFFGEGSRLTVL.

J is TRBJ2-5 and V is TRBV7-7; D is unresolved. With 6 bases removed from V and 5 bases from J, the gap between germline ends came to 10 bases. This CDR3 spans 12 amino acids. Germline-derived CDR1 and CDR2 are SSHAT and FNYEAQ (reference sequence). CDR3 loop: CASSRDGETQYF. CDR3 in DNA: TGTGCCAGCAGTCGAGACGGGGAGACCCAGTACTTC.

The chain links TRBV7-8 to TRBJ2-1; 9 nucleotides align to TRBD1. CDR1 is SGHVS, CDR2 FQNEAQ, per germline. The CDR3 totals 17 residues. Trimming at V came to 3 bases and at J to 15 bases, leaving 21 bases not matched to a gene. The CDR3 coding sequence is TGTGCCAGCAGCTTGGCTCGGGACAGGGTTAAGAAGGAAAGTTGGTTCTTC. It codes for CASSLARDRVKKESWFF.

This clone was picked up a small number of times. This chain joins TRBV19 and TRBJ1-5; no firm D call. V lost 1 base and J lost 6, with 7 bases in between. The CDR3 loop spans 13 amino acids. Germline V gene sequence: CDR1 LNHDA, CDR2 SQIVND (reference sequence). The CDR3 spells CASSIGATQPQHF. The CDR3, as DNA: TGTGCCAGTAGTATAGGGGCGACTCAGCCCCAGCATTTT.

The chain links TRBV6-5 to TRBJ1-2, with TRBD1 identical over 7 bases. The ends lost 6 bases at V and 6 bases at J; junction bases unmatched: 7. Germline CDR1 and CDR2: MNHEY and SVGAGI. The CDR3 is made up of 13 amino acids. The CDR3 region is CASRQTGVDGYTF. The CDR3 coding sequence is TGTGCCAGCAGACAAACAGGGGTAGATGGCTACACCTTC.

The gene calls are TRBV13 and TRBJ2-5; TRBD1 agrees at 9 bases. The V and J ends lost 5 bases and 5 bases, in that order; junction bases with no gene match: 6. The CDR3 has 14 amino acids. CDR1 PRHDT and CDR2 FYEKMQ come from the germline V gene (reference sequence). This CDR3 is CASSVAGTGETQYF. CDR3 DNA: TGTGCCAGCAGCGTAGCCGGGACAGGGGAGACCCAGTACTTC.

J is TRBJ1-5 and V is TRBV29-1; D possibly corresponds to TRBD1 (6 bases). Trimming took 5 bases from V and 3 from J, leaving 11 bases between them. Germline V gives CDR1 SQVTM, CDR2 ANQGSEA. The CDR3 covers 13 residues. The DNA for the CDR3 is TGCAGCGTTAGGGGGGGACTCAATCAGCCCCAGCATTTT. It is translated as CSVRGGLNQPQHF.

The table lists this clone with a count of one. The CDR3 sequence: CASSFQQVTGELFF. In nucleotides, the CDR3 is TGTGCCAGCAGCTTTCAACAGGTCACCGGGGAGCTGTTTTTT. The V gene is TRBV5-8, the J gene TRBJ2-2; tentative D call: TRBD1 (5 bases). Germline loops: CDR1 SGHTS, CDR2 YDEGEE. Trimming pared 2 bases from V and 4 bases from J, leaving 9 bases between. The CDR3 has 14 residues. The complete variable domain, with remaining parts taken from reference TRBV5-8 and TRBJ2-2, reads EAGVTQSPTHLIKTRGQQATLRCSPISGHTSVYWYQQALGLGLQFLLWYDEGEERNRGNFPPRFSGRQFPNYSSELNVNALELEDSALYLCASSFQQVTGELFFGEGSRLTVL.

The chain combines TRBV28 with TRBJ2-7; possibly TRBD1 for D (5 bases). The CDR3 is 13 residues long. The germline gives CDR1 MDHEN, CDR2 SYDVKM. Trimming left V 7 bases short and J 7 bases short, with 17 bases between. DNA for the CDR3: TGTGCCAGCACCTCAGGGCGGCGGTGGGAGCAGTACTTC. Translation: CASTSGRRWEQYF.

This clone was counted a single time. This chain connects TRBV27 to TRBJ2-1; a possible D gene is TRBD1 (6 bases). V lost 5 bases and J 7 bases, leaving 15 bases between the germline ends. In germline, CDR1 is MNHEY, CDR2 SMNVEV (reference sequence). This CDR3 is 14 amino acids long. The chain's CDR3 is CASSQGQPWNEQFF. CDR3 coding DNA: TGTGCCAGCAGTCAAGGACAGCCATGGAATGAGCAGTTCTTC.

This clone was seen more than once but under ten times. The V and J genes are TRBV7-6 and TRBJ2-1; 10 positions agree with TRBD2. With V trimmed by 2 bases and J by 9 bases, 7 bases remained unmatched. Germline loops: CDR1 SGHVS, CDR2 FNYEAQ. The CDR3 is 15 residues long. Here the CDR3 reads CASSLQRGGGGEQFF. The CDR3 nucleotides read TGTGCCAGCAGCTTACAGCGGGGGGGAGGTGGTGAGCAGTTCTTC.

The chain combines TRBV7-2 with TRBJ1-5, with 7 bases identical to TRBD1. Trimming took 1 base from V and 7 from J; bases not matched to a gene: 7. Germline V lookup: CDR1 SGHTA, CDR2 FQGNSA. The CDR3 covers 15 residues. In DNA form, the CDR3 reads TGTGCCAGCAGCTTAGAGGGCAGGGGGGCCCAGCCCCAGCATTTT. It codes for CASSLEGRGAQPQHF.